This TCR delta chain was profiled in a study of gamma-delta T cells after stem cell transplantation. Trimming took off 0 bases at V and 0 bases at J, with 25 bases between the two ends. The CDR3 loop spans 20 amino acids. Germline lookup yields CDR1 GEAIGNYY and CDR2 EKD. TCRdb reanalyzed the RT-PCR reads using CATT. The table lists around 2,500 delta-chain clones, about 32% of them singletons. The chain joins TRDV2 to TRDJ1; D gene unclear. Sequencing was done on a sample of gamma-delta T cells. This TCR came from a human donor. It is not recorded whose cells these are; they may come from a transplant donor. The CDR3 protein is CACDTVQGTRPPTYTDKLIF. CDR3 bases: TGTGCCTGTGACACCGTGCAAGGGACCCGACCTCCAACGTACACCGATAAACTCATCTTT.